The source of this T cell receptor beta chain is a study of cytomegalovirus exposure and HLA in healthy donors. From germline, CDR1 is SNHLY and CDR2 FYNNEI. The CDR3 sequence is 13 residues long. V gave up 3 bases and J gave up 4 bases, with 7 bases separating them. As for this clone: The antigen remains undetermined.

The PCR made use of 60 Vbeta and 13 Jbeta primers. Here immunoSEQ multiplex PCR was the method, and the copy in TCRdb shows in-frame clones only, minus some. The sample has over 85,000 clones, roughly 72% seen once. Study results and limitations: Through in vitro validation, three CMV-associated chains were shown to be specific for CMV antigens. CMV serostatus alone was available as immune exposure information.

Sequencing was done on a sample of PBMCs. This receptor was identified in a man aged 25 to 40 in good health and CMV-seronegative. V and J are TRBV2 and TRBJ2-1; D is unclear. The CDR3, as DNA: TGTGCCAGCAGTGATCCGGTGTACAATGAGCAGTTCTTC. Its translation is CASSDPVYNEQFF.